What follows are 25 T cell receptor beta chains derived from one specimen sequenced in a study of T cell responses to AZD1222 COVID-19 vaccine. Some clones are missing from TCRdb's copy, which holds only in-frame ones; the method was immunoSEQ multiplex PCR. The data contain 140,000 or so clones, about 90% of them singletons. Material: peripheral blood, obtained on day 0 of AZD1222 vaccination. The receptors come from an adult in good health.

This clone occurred once. This rearrangement joins TRBV6-4 to TRBJ2-3; D gene unclear. Germline values: CDR1 MRHNA, CDR2 SNTAGT. With 1 base removed from V and 10 bases from J, the gap between germline ends came to 9 bases. CDR3 size: 12 residues. The CDR3 DNA is TGTGCCAGCAGTGACTTAAACACCCCGCAGTATTTT. Translated, it gives CASSDLNTPQYF.

The chain uses TRBV3-1 (or the pseudogene TRBV3-2) and TRBJ2-7; 8 nucleotides align to TRBD1. Germline CDR1 reads LGHDT; CDR2 reads YNNKEL (reference sequence). The CDR3 length is 15 residues. Unmatched junction bases numbered 6, after V lost 3 bases and J lost 2 bases. The CDR3 loop is CASSHTLTGAYEQYF. In nucleotides, the CDR3 is TGTGCCAGCAGCCACACCTTGACAGGGGCCTACGAGCAGTACTTC.

This chain connects TRBV4-2 to TRBJ1-1, with a weak D call TRBD1 (6 bases). This CDR3 region has 15 residues. Germline CDR1 is LGHNA and CDR2 is YNFKEQ. Trimming pared 4 bases from V and 0 bases from J, leaving 12 bases between. The CDR3: CASSLIQGMNTEAFF. The DNA for the CDR3 is TGTGCCAGCAGCCTAATTCAGGGGATGAACACTGAAGCTTTCTTT.

V usage is TRBV7-2 and J usage is TRBJ2-7, with 10 bases fitting TRBD1. Looked up from germline, CDR1 is SGHTA and CDR2 is FQGNSA. V dropped 4 bases and J dropped 2; count of bases not matched to a gene: 2. The CDR3 is 14 amino acids. CDR3 DNA: TGTGCCAGCAGCTCGACAGGGGGCCCCTACGAGCAGTACTTC. It specifies CASSSTGGPYEQYF.

This chain connects TRBV7-2 to TRBJ1-2, with 7 nucleotides matching TRBD1. CDR1 and CDR2 (germline): SGHTA, FQGNSA. V was clipped by 5 bases and J by 8 bases; unmatched bases: 5. This CDR3 is built from 12 residues. The CDR3 spells CASSPDRAGYTF. The DNA of the CDR3 is TGTGCCAGCAGCCCCGACAGGGCAGGCTACACCTTC.

The V and J genes are TRBV18 and TRBJ1-2; possible D gene TRBD1, 6 bases. V shed 6 bases and J shed 5 bases, with 19 bases lying between them. The germline V gene has CDR1 KGHSH and CDR2 LQKENI. CDR3 length: 15 amino acids. The CDR3 nucleotides read TGTGCCAGCTCTCCTTCTTTCGGGCAGGGGTATGGCTACACCTTC. It yields the protein CASSPSFGQGYGYTF.

The J gene is TRBJ2-1, the V gene TRBV12-3 or TRBV12-4; perhaps TRBD1 as D (5 bases). The CDR3 covers 13 residues. V lost 1 base to trimming and J lost 6 bases, with 7 bases between them. The chain's CDR3 is CASSLGGLNEQFF. The CDR3 DNA reads TGTGCCAGCAGTTTAGGGGGCCTCAATGAGCAGTTCTTC.

This rearrangement joins TRBV10-1 to TRBJ1-3, with D tentatively TRBD1 (5 bases). Germline V gene sequence: CDR1 WNHNN, CDR2 SYGVQD (reference sequence). The CDR3 length is 13 residues. CDR3 loop: CARQSPSGNTIYF. As DNA, the CDR3 is TGCGCAAGACAGTCACCTTCTGGAAACACCATATATTTT.

The CDR3 DNA is TGTGCCAGTAGTGACAGCTATAGCAATCAGCCCCAGCATTTT. Protein product: CASSDSYSNQPQHF. The chain is built from TRBV19 and TRBJ1-5; possible D gene TRBD1, 5 bases. This CDR3 region has 14 residues. Per the germline V gene, CDR1 is LNHDA and CDR2 is SQIVND (reference sequence). The V end was cut by 5 bases, the J end by 0 bases, with 8 bases between.

The chain links TRBV28 to TRBJ1-3; D possibly corresponds to TRBD1 (5 bases). Germline CDR1 and CDR2: MDHEN and SYDVKM. The ends were cut back, 5 bases at V and 0 bases at J, with 11 bases in the middle. The CDR3 has 15 residues. The CDR3 DNA reads TGTGCCAGCAGTGCCGTTAGGGGCTCTGGAAACACCATATATTTT. It specifies CASSAVRGSGNTIYF.

The chain carries TRBV25-1 and TRBJ1-2; possible D gene TRBD1, 5 bases. The CDR3 is 13 residues long. Trimming shortened V by 3 bases and J by 6 bases, and 11 bases separated the two germline ends. Germline assignment: CDR1 MGHDK and CDR2 SYGVNS. The CDR3 protein is CASSDRDGDGYTF. CDR3 DNA sequence: TGTGCCAGCAGTGACAGGGACGGGGATGGCTACACCTTC.

This chain uses TRBV20-1 with TRBJ2-7; a possible D gene is TRBD1 (5 bases). V was shortened by 6 bases and J by 2 bases, with 8 bases between the two germline ends. The CDR3 consists of 11 residues. Germline values: CDR1 DFQATT, CDR2 SNEGSKA (reference sequence). The CDR3 bases are TGCAGTGCGGGGCAAACCTACGAGCAGTACTTC. This sequence encodes CSAGQTYEQYF.

V is TRBV7-8 and J is TRBJ1-4, with D unclear. The V end lost 5 bases, the J end lost 6 bases, and 16 bases lay between the germline ends. The CDR3 runs 15 residues. Germline CDR1 reads SGHVS; CDR2 reads FQNEAQ. The CDR3 sequence: CASSLPQVSDEKLFF. The CDR3 coding sequence is TGTGCCAGCAGCCTACCCCAGGTGTCGGATGAAAAACTGTTTTTT.

The chain is built from TRBV5-4 and TRBJ1-1, with 8 bases fitting TRBD1. Unmatched junction bases numbered 6, after V lost 4 bases and J lost 1 base. The V gene's germline CDR1 is SGHNT and CDR2 YYREEE (reference sequence). The CDR3 has 15 amino acids. CDR3: CASSPRTGTNTEAFF. Written as DNA, the CDR3 is TGTGCCAGCAGCCCAAGGACAGGGACGAACACTGAAGCTTTCTTT. Filled out from reference TRBV5-4 and TRBJ1-1, the complete variable domain reads ETGVTQSPTHLIKTRGQQVTLRCSSQSGHNTVSWYQQALGQGPQFIFQYYREEENGRGNFPPRFSGLQFPNYSSELNVNALELDDSALYLCASSPRTGTNTEAFFGQGTRLTVV.

This rearrangement joins TRBV5-1 to TRBJ1-2, with unresolved D. CDR1 is SGHRS, CDR2 YFSETQ, per germline. The length of the CDR3 is 15 residues. V shed 3 bases and J shed 0 bases, with 12 bases lying between them. The CDR3 protein is CASSWGGRSNYGYTF. The CDR3 region has the DNA TGCGCCAGCAGCTGGGGTGGACGGTCTAACTATGGCTACACCTTC.

The J gene is TRBJ2-2, the V gene TRBV3-1 (or the pseudogene TRBV3-2); D possibly matches TRBD1 or TRBD2 (6 bases each). Germline loops: CDR1 LGHDT, CDR2 YNNKEL (reference sequence). The CDR3 loop spans 14 amino acids. V gave up 4 bases and J gave up 6 bases, with 12 bases separating them. The CDR3 spells CASSRLRGAGELFF. CDR3 bases: TGTGCCAGCAGCCGGCTAAGGGGGGCCGGGGAGCTGTTTTTT.

The chain combines TRBV19 with TRBJ1-2, with D perhaps matching TRBD1 (5 bases). The V end was cut by 3 bases, the J end by 3 bases, with 8 bases between. The germline gives CDR1 LNHDA, CDR2 SQIVND (reference sequence). This CDR3 spans 13 amino acids. In nucleotides, the CDR3 is TGTGCCAGTAGTATCCAGGGTGACTATGGCTACACCTTC. It specifies CASSIQGDYGYTF.

This chain joins TRBV6-5 and TRBJ2-1, with TRBD2 as a possible D gene (5 bases). The germline V and J ends were trimmed by 2 bases and 4 bases, with 6 bases remaining between them. Looked up from germline, CDR1 is MNHEY and CDR2 is SVGAGI. The CDR3 extends over 13 amino acids. The CDR3 loop is CASSYGGYNEQFF. In nucleotides, the CDR3 is TGTGCCAGCAGTTACGGCGGGTACAATGAGCAGTTCTTC.

J is TRBJ2-4 and V is TRBV27; D is unresolved. Trimming stripped 5 bases from V and 10 bases from J, with 12 bases between. The CDR3 is made up of 12 amino acids. Germline values: CDR1 MNHEY, CDR2 SMNVEV (reference sequence). The CDR3 sequence is CASSGDPLIQYF. In DNA form, the CDR3 reads TGTGCCAGCAGTGGAGACCCCCTAATTCAGTACTTC.

This clone showed up just once. The chain carries TRBV2 and TRBJ1-1, with D perhaps matching TRBD1 (5 bases). V was trimmed by 4 bases and J by 1 base, leaving 7 bases between them. CDR3 size: 13 residues. Per the germline V gene, CDR1 is SNHLY and CDR2 is FYNNEI. In nucleotides, the CDR3 is TGTGCCAGCAGTGTTCAGGGGAACACTGAAGCTTTCTTT. Translation: CASSVQGNTEAFF.

The CDR3 nucleotides read TGCGCCAGCAGCTTGGTTGCTAGCGCTAGCACAGATACGCAGTATTTT. It yields the protein CASSLVASASTDTQYF. This chain uses TRBV5-1 with TRBJ2-3; D is possibly TRBD2 (6 bases). Germline CDR1 is SGHRS and CDR2 is YFSETQ. V was trimmed by 0 bases and J by 0 bases, leaving 11 bases between them. This CDR3 region has 16 residues.

The chain employs TRBV18 and TRBJ2-7; D is unclear. Deletions cut 0 bases from V and 1 base from J, with 7 bases between. The CDR3 has 14 residues. Germline V CDR1 and CDR2: KGHSH, LQKENI. The CDR3 nucleotides read TGTGCCAGCTCACCACCCCCCGGGTCCTACGAGCAGTACTTC. Protein product: CASSPPPGSYEQYF. The entire variable domain, with the rest obtained from reference TRBV18 and TRBJ2-7, is as follows: NAGVMQNPRHLVRRRGQEARLRCSPMKGHSHVYWYRQLPEEGLKFMVYLQKENIIDESGMPKERFSAEFPKEGPSILRIQQVVRGDSAAYFCASSPPPGSYEQYFGPGTRLTVT.

The rearrangement uses TRBV4-3 and TRBJ1-1; maybe TRBD1 (6 bases). V lost 3 bases and J 3 bases, leaving 26 bases between the germline ends. The CDR3 covers 19 residues. CDR1 and CDR2 from the germline V gene are LGHNA and YSLEER. The CDR3, as DNA: TGCGCCAGCAGCCATCCCATCGAGGGCCCAGGGGAGGCGCACACTGAAGCTTTCTTT. It is translated as CASSHPIEGPGEAHTEAFF.

The CDR3 is CASSRDSFFYVGYTF. Here the CDR3 DNA reads TGTGCCAGCAGCCGGGACAGCTTCTTCTACGTTGGCTACACCTTC. This chain connects TRBV6-5 to TRBJ1-2, with 7 bases fitting TRBD1. CDR1 is MNHEY, CDR2 SVGAGI, per germline. V dropped 6 bases and J dropped 7; count of bases not matched to a gene: 14. This CDR3 has 15 amino acids.

V is TRBV15 and J is TRBJ1-4, with a possible D match to TRBD1 (6 bases). Per the germline V gene, CDR1 is LNHNV and CDR2 is YYDKDF (reference sequence). V was clipped by 0 bases and J by 4 bases, with 9 bases between them. This CDR3 has 15 residues. CDR3: CATSRDSRGNEKLFF. DNA of the CDR3: TGTGCCACCAGCAGAGACTCCAGGGGTAATGAAAAACTGTTTTTT.